The present entry profiles one TCR beta chain with its context. This sample is drawn from a study of blood T cell repertoires in COVID-19. For the study at large: Material from acute and convalescent COVID-19 was sourced from the United States, Italy and Spain. The analysed material was cDNA or gDNA that came from T cells, B-cell-depleted T cells, or PBMCs.

CDR3 length equals 14 residues. The V end lost 4 bases, the J end lost 1 base, and 10 bases lay between the germline ends. Germline V CDR1 and CDR2: SGHTA, FQGNSA. The data were produced by immunoSEQ multiplex PCR, yet TCRdb's version contains in-frame clones alone and is incomplete. The sample shows more than 110,000 clones, roughly 88% of them seen only once. The V gene is TRBV7-2, the J gene TRBJ1-1; possible D gene TRBD1, 5 bases. The sample consisted of PBMCs or T cells enriched from blood (not recorded which). The receptor comes from a middle-aged man who had recovered from COVID-19. CDR3 DNA sequence: TGTGCCAGCAGCTGGGACGGGGGGAACACTGAAGCTTTCTTT. Its protein is CASSWDGGNTEAFF.